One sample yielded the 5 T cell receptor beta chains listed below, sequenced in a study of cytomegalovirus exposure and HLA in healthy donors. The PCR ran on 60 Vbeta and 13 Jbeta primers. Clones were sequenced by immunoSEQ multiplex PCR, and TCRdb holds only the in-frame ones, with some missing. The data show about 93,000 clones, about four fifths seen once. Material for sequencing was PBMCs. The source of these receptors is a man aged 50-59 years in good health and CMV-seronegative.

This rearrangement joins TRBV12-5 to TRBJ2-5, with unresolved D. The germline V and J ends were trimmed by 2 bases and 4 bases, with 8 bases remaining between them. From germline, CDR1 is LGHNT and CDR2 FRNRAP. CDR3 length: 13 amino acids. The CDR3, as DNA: TGTGCTAGTGGTTTGTCAGGCACAGAGACCCAGTACTTC. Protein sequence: CASGLSGTETQYF.

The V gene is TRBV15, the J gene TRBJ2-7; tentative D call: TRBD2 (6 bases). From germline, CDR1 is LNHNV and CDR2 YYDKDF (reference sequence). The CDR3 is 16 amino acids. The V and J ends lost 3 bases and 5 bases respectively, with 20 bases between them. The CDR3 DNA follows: TGTGCCACCAGCAGTAGTCTGCGGGGCGGGCCCCACGAGCAGTACTTC. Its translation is CATSSSLRGGPHEQYF.

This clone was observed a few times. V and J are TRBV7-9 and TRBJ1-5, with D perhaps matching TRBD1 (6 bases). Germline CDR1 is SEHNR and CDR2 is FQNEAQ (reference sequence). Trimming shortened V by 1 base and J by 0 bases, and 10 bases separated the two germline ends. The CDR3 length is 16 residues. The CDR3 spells CASSLGTGSSNQPQHF. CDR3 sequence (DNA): TGTGCCAGCAGCTTAGGAACAGGGAGTAGCAATCAGCCCCAGCATTTT.

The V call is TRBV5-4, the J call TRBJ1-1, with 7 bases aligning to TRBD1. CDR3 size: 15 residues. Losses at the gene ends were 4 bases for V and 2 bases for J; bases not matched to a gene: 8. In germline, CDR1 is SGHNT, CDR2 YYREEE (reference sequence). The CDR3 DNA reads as TGTGCCAGCAGCCCTTGGGACAGCCAAAACACTGAAGCTTTCTTT. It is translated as CASSPWDSQNTEAFF. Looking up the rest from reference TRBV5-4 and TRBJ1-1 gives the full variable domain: ETGVTQSPTHLIKTRGQQVTLRCSSQSGHNTVSWYQQALGQGPQFIFQYYREEENGRGNFPPRFSGLQFPNYSSELNVNALELDDSALYLCASSPWDSQNTEAFFGQGTRLTVV.

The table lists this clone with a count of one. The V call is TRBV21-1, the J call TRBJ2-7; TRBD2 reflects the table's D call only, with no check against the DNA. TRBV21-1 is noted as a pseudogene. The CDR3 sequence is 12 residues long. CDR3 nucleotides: TGTGCCAGCAGCACCGAGGCCTACGAGCAGTACTTC. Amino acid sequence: CASSTEAYEQYF.